This T cell receptor (beta chain) stems from a study of molecular identifiers for immune sequencing clone quantification. Study details: Five portions were made in replicates from RNA of approximately 22,000 or 94,000 naive CD8 cells, and four underwent sequencing.

Remarks on this clonotype: Its matching antigen is unknown.

The CDR3 contains 15 residues. With V trimmed by 3 bases and J by 3 bases, 6 bases remained unmatched. Germline V gene data show CDR1 as MGHDK and CDR2 as SYGVNS. Bulk TCR library preparation followed previously described methods with listed TCR primers. Each CDR3 protein is one row after TCRdb ran MiXCR on the PCR reads. The table records some 680,000 distinct CDR3 sequences, over 25% of them present only once. Broader study findings: Reportedly, one cell's Jurkat TCR RNA was detected within 1,100,000 naive CD8 cells.

Specimen: naive CD8+ T cells from blood, with Jurkat cell RNA spiked in. Subset noted: FACS-sorted CD8+CD4-CCR7+CD45RA+ naive T cells. This chain connects TRBV25-1 to TRBJ2-7, with 9 bases that match TRBD2. This TCR was recovered from a human donor in good health. Some libraries in this study had Jurkat cell RNA spiked in. The DNA for the CDR3 is TGTGCCAGCAGTGATCGGTCTAGCGGGGACTACGAGCAGTACTTC. Its translation is CASSDRSSGDYEQYF.